This T cell receptor beta chain was obtained from a study of cytomegalovirus exposure and HLA in healthy donors. On this clone itself: Its antigen is unidentified.

The CDR3 totals 11 residues. Germline assignment: CDR1 MDHEN and CDR2 SYDVKM. V shed 6 bases and J shed 6 bases, with 7 bases lying between them. In the PCR, 60 Vbeta and 13 Jbeta primers were used. The table came from immunoSEQ multiplex PCR; TCRdb's copy has only in-frame clones and leaves some out. The top ten hold around 1.2% of the sample, which has about 130,000 clones, about 80% seen once. Study conclusions and caveats: TCR association rates varied by HLA locus in a later analysis, with DRB1 highest and HLA-C lowest. Sequencing likely generated an artifact that appeared as a cluster of highly shared sequence variants. Diagnosis of cytomegalovirus status made by the classifier reportedly showed high specificity and sensitivity.

V and J are TRBV28 and TRBJ2-3; D uncertain. Sequenced sample: PBMCs. The receptor was isolated from a girl aged 2-10 years in good health and CMV-seronegative. This CDR3 is CASRSVDTQYF. The CDR3 nucleotides read TGTGCCAGCAGGTCCGTGGATACGCAGTATTTT.